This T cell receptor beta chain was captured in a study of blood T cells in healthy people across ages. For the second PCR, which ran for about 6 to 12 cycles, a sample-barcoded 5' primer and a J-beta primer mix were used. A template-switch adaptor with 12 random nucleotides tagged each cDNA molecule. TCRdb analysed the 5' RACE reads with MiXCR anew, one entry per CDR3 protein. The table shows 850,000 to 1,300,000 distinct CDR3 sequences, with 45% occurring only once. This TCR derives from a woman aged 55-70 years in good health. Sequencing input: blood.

The CDR3 loop reads CACNFRREQYF. DNA for the CDR3: TGTGCCTGTAATTTCAGGCGCGAGCAGTACTTC. The V and J genes are TRBV30 and TRBJ2-7; D uncertain. CDR1 is GTSNPN, CDR2 SVGIG, per germline (reference sequence). V lost 6 bases and J 6 bases, leaving 12 bases between the germline ends. This CDR3 region has 11 residues.